The clone carrying this T cell receptor beta chain was seen once. In the study's own analysis: Reference gene primer amplification in the assay estimated nucleated cell counts. The data were produced by immunoSEQ multiplex PCR, yet TCRdb's version contains in-frame clones alone and is incomplete. The DNA gave D and trimming, while V, J and clone size come from that table. This table has about 180,000 clones, 70% to 90% appearing once. V was clipped by 3 bases and J by 0 bases, with 12 bases between them. The CDR3 is 15 amino acids. Germline values: CDR1 MNHEY, CDR2 SMNVEV (reference sequence). The data stem from a study of blood T cell repertoires in COVID-19. Across the study: The origin of the acute and convalescent COVID-19 samples was the United States, Italy and Spain. PBMCs, B-cell-depleted T cells, or T cells were the source of the cDNA or gDNA that made up the material.

Sequenced input: peripheral blood. The origin of this receptor is a man in his 60s with acute or convalescent COVID-19. The chain combines TRBV27 with TRBJ2-7; D might be TRBD2 (6 bases). Here the CDR3 reads CASSLNVGGSYEQYF. The CDR3 coding sequence is TGTGCCAGCAGTTTGAATGTCGGGGGCTCCTACGAGCAGTACTTC.